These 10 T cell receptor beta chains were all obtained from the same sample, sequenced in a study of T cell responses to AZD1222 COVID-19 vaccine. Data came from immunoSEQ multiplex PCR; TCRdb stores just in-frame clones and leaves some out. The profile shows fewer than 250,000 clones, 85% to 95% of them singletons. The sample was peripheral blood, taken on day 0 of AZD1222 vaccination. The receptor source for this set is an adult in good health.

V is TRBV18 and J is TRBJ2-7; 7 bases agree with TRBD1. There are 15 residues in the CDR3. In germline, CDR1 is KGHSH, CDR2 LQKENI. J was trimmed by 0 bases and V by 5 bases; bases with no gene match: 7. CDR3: CASSAGQVTSYEQYF. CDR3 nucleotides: TGTGCCAGCTCAGCCGGACAGGTGACCTCCTACGAGCAGTACTTC.

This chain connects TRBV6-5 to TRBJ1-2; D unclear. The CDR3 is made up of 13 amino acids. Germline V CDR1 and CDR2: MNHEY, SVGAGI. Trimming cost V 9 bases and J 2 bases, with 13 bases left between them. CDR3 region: CASYSPRNYGYTF. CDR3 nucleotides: TGTGCCAGTTACAGTCCGCGGAACTATGGCTACACCTTC.

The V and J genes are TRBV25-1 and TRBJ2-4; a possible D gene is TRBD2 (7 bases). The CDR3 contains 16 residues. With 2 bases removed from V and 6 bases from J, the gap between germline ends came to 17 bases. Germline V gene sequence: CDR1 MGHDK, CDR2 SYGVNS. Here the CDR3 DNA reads TGTGCCAGCAGTGAAGGGGGGGCAGGGGTCTCAAACATTCAGTACTTC. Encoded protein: CASSEGGAGVSNIQYF.

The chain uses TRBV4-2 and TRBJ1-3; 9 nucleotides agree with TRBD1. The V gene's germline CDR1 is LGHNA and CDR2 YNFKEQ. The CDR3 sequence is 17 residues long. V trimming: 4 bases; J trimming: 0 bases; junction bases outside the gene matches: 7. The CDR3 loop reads CASSRHPGQGSGNTIYF. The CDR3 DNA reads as TGTGCCAGCAGCCGCCATCCGGGACAGGGCTCTGGAAACACCATATATTTT.

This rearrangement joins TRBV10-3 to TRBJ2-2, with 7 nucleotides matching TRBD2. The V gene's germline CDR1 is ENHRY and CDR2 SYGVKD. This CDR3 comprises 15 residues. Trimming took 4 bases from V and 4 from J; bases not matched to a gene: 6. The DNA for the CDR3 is TGTGCCATCAGTGCAAAGACTAGCCGCACCGGGGAGCTGTTTTTT. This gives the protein CAISAKTSRTGELFF.

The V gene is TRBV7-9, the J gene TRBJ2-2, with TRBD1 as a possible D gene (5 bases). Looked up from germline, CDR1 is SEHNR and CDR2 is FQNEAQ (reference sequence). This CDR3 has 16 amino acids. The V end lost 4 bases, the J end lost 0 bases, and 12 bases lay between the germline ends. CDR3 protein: CASSSEQASNTGELFF. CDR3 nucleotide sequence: TGTGCCAGCAGCTCAGAACAGGCTTCGAACACCGGGGAGCTGTTTTTT. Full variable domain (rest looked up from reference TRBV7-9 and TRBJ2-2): DTGVSQNPRHKITKRGQNVTFRCDPISEHNRLYWYRQTLGQGPEFLTYFQNEAQLEKSRLLSDRFSAERPKGSFSTLEIQRTEQGDSAMYLCASSSEQASNTGELFFGEGSRLTVL.

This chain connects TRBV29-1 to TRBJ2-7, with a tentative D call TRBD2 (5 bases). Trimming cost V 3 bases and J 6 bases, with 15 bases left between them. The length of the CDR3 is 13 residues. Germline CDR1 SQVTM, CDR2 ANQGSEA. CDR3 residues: CSVDEGSNREQYF. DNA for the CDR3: TGCAGCGTTGATGAGGGTTCGAACCGCGAGCAGTACTTC.

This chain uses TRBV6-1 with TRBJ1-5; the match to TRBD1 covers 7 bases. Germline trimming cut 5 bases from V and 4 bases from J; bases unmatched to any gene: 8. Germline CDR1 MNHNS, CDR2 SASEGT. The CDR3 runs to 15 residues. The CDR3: CASSPGTEINQPQHF. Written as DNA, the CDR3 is TGTGCCAGCAGTCCCGGGACAGAAATAAATCAGCCCCAGCATTTT.

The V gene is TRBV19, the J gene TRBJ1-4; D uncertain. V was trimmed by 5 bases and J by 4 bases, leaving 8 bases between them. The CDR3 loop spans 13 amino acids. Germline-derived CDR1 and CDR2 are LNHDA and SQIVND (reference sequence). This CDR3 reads CASSSTVNEKLFF. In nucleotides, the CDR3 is TGTGCCAGTAGTTCTACAGTTAATGAAAAACTGTTTTTT.

The CDR3 spells CSGQGSTEAFF. CDR3 in DNA: TGCAGTGGACAGGGGTCCACTGAAGCTTTCTTT. The chain is built from TRBV20-1 and TRBJ1-1; TRBD1 agrees at 8 bases. This CDR3 is built from 11 residues. The germline V gene has CDR1 DFQATT and CDR2 SNEGSKA (reference sequence). V lost 7 bases, J lost 4 bases, and 2 bases stayed unmatched.